Below, 5 T cell receptor beta chains from the same sample are listed, as sequenced in a study of Graves' ophthalmopathy and Graves' hyperthyroidism. From RNA, the CDR3 regions of TCR beta chains were amplified and sequenced. A first-round RT-PCR used HTBI primers, followed by a second-round multiplex PCR. TCRdb fed the multiplex PCR reads into MiXCR, producing one record per CDR3 protein. The sample yields about 400,000 distinct CDR3 sequences, 15% to 20% seen once. Sequencing input: peripheral blood. These TCRs come from a woman aged 18-29 years with Graves' ophthalmopathy.

This clonotype was observed at least ten times. This chain joins TRBV7-8 and TRBJ2-5; 10 nucleotides agree with TRBD2. The germline V gene has CDR1 SGHVS and CDR2 FQNEAQ. This CDR3 comprises 14 residues. The ends lost 4 bases at V and 6 bases at J; junction bases unmatched: 5. In DNA, the CDR3 is TGTGCCAGCAGCTATGAGCGGGAGGGGAAGACCCAGTACTTC. Amino acids: CASSYEREGKTQYF.

This clonotype has a count of ten or more. V gene TRBV28 combines with J gene TRBJ1-1; D may be TRBD1 (5 bases). The CDR3 sequence is 18 residues long. Germline CDR1 and CDR2: MDHEN and SYDVKM. The V end lost 5 bases, the J end lost 2 bases, and 24 bases lay between the germline ends. CDR3 coding DNA: TGTGCCAGCAGTCTGGGAGAGGGGCTCTCCTTCTTTAACACTGAAGCTTTCTTT. Translated: CASSLGEGLSFFNTEAFF.

The table lists this clonotype with many counts. The chain couples TRBV11-2 to TRBJ2-7, with D perhaps matching TRBD2 (6 bases). Germline CDR1 SGHAT, CDR2 FQNNGV. V lost 1 base and J 3 bases, leaving 10 bases between the germline ends. The CDR3 runs 14 residues. The CDR3: CASSLGLGGYEQYF. The DNA of the CDR3 is TGTGCCAGCAGCTTAGGTTTGGGGGGCTACGAGCAGTACTTC.

This clonotype was seen at least ten times. This rearrangement joins TRBV5-1 to TRBJ1-5; 10 bases are shared with TRBD1. Germline V CDR1 and CDR2: SGHRS, YFSETQ. The CDR3 has 15 amino acids. Germline trimming cut 5 bases from V and 5 bases from J; bases unmatched to any gene: 7. CDR3 loop: CASSPGQGGDQPQHF. The CDR3 DNA sequence: TGCGCCAGCAGTCCCGGACAGGGGGGAGATCAGCCCCAGCATTTT.

This clonotype showed up many times. The chain joins TRBV19 to TRBJ1-5, with D possibly being TRBD1 (5 bases). Trimming cost V 3 bases and J 4 bases, with 7 bases left between them. This CDR3 is built from 13 residues. The germline gives CDR1 LNHDA, CDR2 SQIVND (reference sequence). The CDR3 reads CASSIGGNQPQHF. DNA for the CDR3: TGTGCCAGTAGTATCGGGGGAAATCAGCCCCAGCATTTT.